This entry lists 9 T cell receptor beta chains sequenced from one sample in a study of T cells after yellow fever vaccination. TCRdb recomputed calls from the 5' RACE reads with MiXCR, one row per CDR3 protein. The sample lists hundreds of thousands of distinct CDR3 sequences; around 20% were seen once. Sequenced material: PBMCs, taken before the yellow fever booster vaccination. All receptors come from a man between 18 and 35 years old who received the YFV17D yellow fever vaccine.

Only a few counts were recorded for this clonotype. The chain employs TRBV5-5 and TRBJ1-2; D is ambiguous. Trimming took off 4 bases at V and 4 bases at J, with 11 bases between the two ends. Germline V gene data show CDR1 as SGHKS and CDR2 as YYEKEE (reference sequence). The CDR3 is 13 amino acids. CDR3 loop: CASSHSLGYGYTF. In nucleotides, the CDR3 is TGTGCCAGCAGCCACAGTTTAGGCTATGGCTACACCTTC.

The J gene is TRBJ2-1, the V gene TRBV6-6, with D perhaps matching TRBD2 (5 bases). Between the trimmed V and J ends, which lost 0 bases and 6 bases, there was a span of 12 bases. CDR3 length equals 15 residues. Germline V gene data show CDR1 as MNHNY and CDR2 as SVGAGI (reference sequence). The CDR3 region is CASSYSTVRGNEQFF. CDR3 DNA sequence: TGTGCCAGCAGTTACTCGACCGTCCGGGGCAATGAGCAGTTCTTC.

CDR3 coding DNA: TGTGCCAGCAGGCGACTAGCTCCGGGTGAGCAGTTCTTC. Its translation: CASRRLAPGEQFF. This chain uses TRBV12-3 or TRBV12-4 with TRBJ2-1, with 7 nucleotides matching TRBD2. This CDR3 has 13 amino acids. J lost 9 bases, V lost 6 bases, and 8 bases had no gene match.

This clonotype was counted a few times. The chain uses TRBV9 and TRBJ1-1; 8 bases are a match to TRBD1. The V and J ends lost 3 bases and 6 bases, in that order; junction bases with no gene match: 7. The germline CDR1 and CDR2 sequences are SGDLS and YYNGEE. There are 14 residues in the CDR3. CDR3 residues: CASSGRQGTSEAFF. CDR3 DNA: TGTGCCAGCAGCGGGCGACAGGGGACCTCTGAAGCTTTCTTT.

This clonotype was seen a few times. The chain carries TRBV27 and TRBJ2-3; maybe TRBD2 (5 bases). This CDR3 comprises 15 residues. The germline V and J ends were trimmed by 3 bases and 5 bases, with 15 bases remaining between them. CDR1 is MNHEY, CDR2 SMNVEV, per germline (reference sequence). The CDR3 is CASSFSGSEGDTQYF. In DNA, the CDR3 is TGTGCCAGCAGTTTTTCAGGAAGCGAGGGAGATACGCAGTATTTT.

The V gene is TRBV12-3 or TRBV12-4, the J gene TRBJ2-3; D possibly corresponds to TRBD2 (5 bases). V was cut by 3 bases and J by 9 bases, with 13 bases left in between. The CDR3 covers 13 residues. The CDR3 here is CASSLGGERTQYF. The CDR3 nucleotides read TGTGCCAGCAGTTTGGGTGGCGAGCGGACGCAGTATTTT.

The chain links TRBV7-9 to TRBJ2-3; possible D gene TRBD1, 7 bases. Trimming left V 5 bases short and J 3 bases short, with 15 bases between. Per germline, CDR1 SEHNR and CDR2 FQNEAQ (reference sequence). This CDR3 spans 15 amino acids. For the CDR3, the DNA is TGTGCCAGCAGCCATGGCGGGACAGAAACAGATACGCAGTATTTT. The encoded protein is CASSHGGTETDTQYF.

This clonotype appeared a few times. The rearrangement uses TRBV24-1 and TRBJ2-5, with D perhaps matching TRBD1 (6 bases). Germline CDR1 and CDR2: KGHDR and SFDVKD. The CDR3 runs 18 residues. V was cut by 5 bases and J by 6 bases, with 27 bases left in between. The CDR3 region has the DNA TGTGCCACCAGTGTCTTCCCCGATTGGGCAGGGGTCCGGCAGACCCAGTACTTC. Translated, it gives CATSVFPDWAGVRQTQYF.

This clonotype has a handful of counts. The V and J genes are TRBV6-5 and TRBJ2-2; 7 bases line up with TRBD1. Trimming removed 6 bases from V and 2 bases from J; junction bases left unmatched: 3. Germline assignment: CDR1 MNHEY and CDR2 SVGAGI. There are 14 residues in the CDR3. The DNA of the CDR3 is TGTGCCAGCAGAAGACAGGGAAACACCGGGGAGCTGTTTTTT. Protein product: CASRRQGNTGELFF.